This entry is about one T cell receptor beta chain. Many counts were recorded for this clonotype. Its target antigen remains unknown. Nothing much larger sits one base from this clone, and base qualities are not available. A patient counted as having stable Graves' hyperthyroidism if no progression to ophthalmopathy occurred over 18 months of follow-up. Hyperthyroidism patients were newly diagnosed, with disease duration under 2 months, and aged 18 to 65 years. Any patient with an uncontrolled infection, another autoimmune disease, pregnancy or lactation was excluded. Clinical symptoms, serum thyroxine and TRAb, thyroid ultrasound, and orbital computed tomography formed the basis for the diagnoses. Ficoll-Paque density gradient centrifugation was used to isolate PBMCs from around 9.1 ml of fresh peripheral blood. Total RNA was extracted using Trizol reagent, and RNA quality was assessed on an Agilent 2100 Bioanalyzer.

The TCR beta CDR3 regions were amplified from RNA transcripts. For the first round of RT-PCR on the TCR CDR3, the HTBI primer set was used together with the Qiagen OneStep RT-PCR kit. Libraries were constructed in a second round of multiplex PCR, after which size selection and purification were carried out. The libraries were sequenced on an Illumina HiSeq2000 using paired-end 100 bp reads. On the study's bioinformatics: SOAPnuke was used to process the raw data, throwing out any read that contained adapters or uncalled bases, had a mean Phred below 15, or lacked an exact constant-primer or identifier match. High-quality paired reads were merged with COPE v1.2.5, and unique nucleotide sequences were defined as clonotypes. MiTCR v1.1 was used to align clonotypes to the IMGT TRBV, TRBD and TRBJ reference segments. The analysis was restricted to V-J combinations with a frequency above 0.0001, which together covered just over 98% of the repertoires. The TCS score was defined as the ratio of F50 (clonal expansion) to E x V (chaos), calculated using BLOSUM62-based TCRdist between CDR3 peptides within each V-J. Welch's t-statistics and random forest reduced 500 to 550 V-J features to 13, which were used in a naive Bayes classifier (R e1071). TCRdb passed the public sequencing reads through fastp at Q25 and MiXCR, retaining productive beta sequences. Every CDR3 protein is listed once, alongside the most common genes and DNA of its rows. It is TCRdb's table, rather than the study itself, that gives the V and J calls and clone size. The sample table shows a few hundred thousand distinct CDR3 sequences, and approximately 14% are seen once. The ten largest account for over 7.5% of the sample.

The CDR1 and CDR2 encoded by the germline V gene are SNHLY and FYNNEI. The CDR3 spans 14 residues, from the cysteine through the phenylalanine. Solely the CDR3 DNA is kept, with 42 bases framed from the first base. V lost 3 bases and J lost 8 bases; the stretch between them is 11 bases long. This sample stems from a study of T cells in Graves' hyperthyroidism and ophthalmopathy (dated by TCRdb to between 2018 and 2021). About the study as a whole: Peripheral blood was sampled at the time of initial diagnosis, prior to any treatment. To identify TCR V-J signatures that set the groups apart, the researchers used a discovery cohort of 90 to 100 patients, made up of about 44 with Graves' ophthalmopathy and about 60 with stable Graves' hyperthyroidism. Prospective prediction of ophthalmopathy was tested in an independent validation cohort of 18 to 20 hyperthyroidism patients and some 17 patients who later progressed to ophthalmopathy. The 100 discovery patients were randomly split 7:3 into training and test sets. The study also compared thyroid tissue and blood T-cell repertoires from more than five Graves' hyperthyroidism patients. Once sampling was done, hyperthyroidism patients were given methimazole at a starting dose of 30 mg daily, whereas ophthalmopathy patients were given high-dose intravenous methylprednisolone. According to the paper, TCR Vbeta CDR3 sequencing was carried out on 120 to 150 peripheral blood samples, which came from fewer than 50 ophthalmopathy, 75 or so hyperthyroidism and approximately 17 progressor patients. The investigation overall reported the following: Sample size was not statistically predetermined, and investigators were not blinded to group allocation. A 13 V-J signature model separated ophthalmopathy from stable hyperthyroidism, with just over 85% sensitivity and about 81% specificity in cross-validation and 80%/75% in testing. In validation, the model predicted progression to ophthalmopathy a median of about 5.9 months before onset, with over 55% sensitivity and 72.22% specificity. Most expanded thyroid clonotypes (frequency above 0.001) were also found in blood, which suggests that blood repertoires may mirror thyroid immune responses.

The TCR originated in a woman aged 18-29 years with Graves' hyperthyroidism. The sample comprised blood. The chain links TRBV2 with TRBJ1-6; the best D guess is TRBD1, with 5 bases matching. The DNA reads TGTGCCAGCAGTGATCAGGGTAGGGATTCACCCCTCCACTTT. It encodes CASSDQGRDSPLHF. Outside the CDR3, residues come from the reference TRBV2 and TRBJ1-6 proteins, so the full variable domain is: EPEVTQTPSHQVTQMGQEVILRCVPISNHLYFYWYRQILGQKVEFLVSFYNNEISEKSEIFDDQFSVERPDGSNFTLKIRSTKLEDSAMYFCASSDQGRDSPLHFGNGTRLTVT.